A single sample is the source of the 29 T cell receptor beta chains below, sequenced in a study of vaccination and CD4 T cells after COVID-19. The Oncomine TCR Beta short-read assay was applied to DNA of cultured CD4+ T cells. TCRdb reanalysed the PCR reads using MiXCR and keeps one entry per CDR3 protein. The sample shows 10,000 to 15,000 distinct CDR3 sequences, around 70% of them seen only once. These receptors' antigens are unknown. Indicated treatment: roughly 10-day PBMC culture with coronavirus spike peptide pools or control peptides (ViraFEST assay). Sequencing input: CD4+ T cells from blood, cultured in vitro. These receptors all stem from a human donor who had recovered from COVID-19.

The chain uses TRBV19 and TRBJ2-2; TRBD2 aligns across 8 bases. After removal of 6 bases from V and 2 bases from J, the junction contained 8 bases not matched to a gene. CDR3 length: 16 amino acids. Per the germline V gene, CDR1 is LNHDA and CDR2 is SQIVND (reference sequence). The CDR3 DNA sequence: TGTGCCAGTAGCACCAGCGGGAGCCAAAACACCGGGGAGCTGTTTTTT. Its protein is CASSTSGSQNTGELFF.

CDR3 sequence (DNA): TGTGCCAGCAGTCGCGAGCGGGCTGGGTACGAGCAGTACTTC. It yields the protein CASSRERAGYEQYF. The gene calls are TRBV6-1 and TRBJ2-7, with a possible D match to TRBD2 (6 bases). Trimming removed 5 bases from V and 4 bases from J, with 15 bases in between. The length of the CDR3 is 14 residues. Germline V gene sequence: CDR1 MNHNS, CDR2 SASEGT.

The V and J genes are TRBV25-1 and TRBJ1-5, with TRBD1 matching over 9 bases. This CDR3 is built from 15 residues. Germline CDR1 MGHDK, CDR2 SYGVNS. V gave up 4 bases and J gave up 1 base; unmatched junction bases: 2. CDR3 residues: CASSADRGSNQPQHF. CDR3 sequence (DNA): TGTGCCAGCAGTGCGGACAGGGGAAGCAATCAGCCCCAGCATTTT.

The chain has TRBV30 and TRBJ1-1, with D maybe TRBD1 (5 bases). The germline V gene encodes CDR1 GTSNPN and CDR2 SVGIG (reference sequence). The CDR3 loop spans 12 amino acids. V lost 1 base and J lost 8, with 11 bases in between. In DNA form, the CDR3 reads TGTGCCTGGAGTGGAGGGGCGTCGGAAGCTTTCTTT. Translation: CAWSGGASEAFF.

This clonotype was counted a few times. V is TRBV19 and J is TRBJ1-5; TRBD1 might be the D (5 bases). The CDR3 runs to 15 residues. V lost 5 bases, J lost 2 bases, and 13 bases lay in between. The germline V gene has CDR1 LNHDA and CDR2 SQIVND (reference sequence). CDR3: CASSAGPAGNQPQHF. The CDR3, as DNA: TGTGCCAGTAGTGCGGGACCTGCAGGCAATCAGCCCCAGCATTTT.

This chain joins TRBV6-1 and TRBJ1-5; 9 nucleotides match TRBD1. Per the germline V gene, CDR1 is MNHNS and CDR2 is SASEGT. CDR3 size: 16 residues. After removal of 5 bases from V and 9 bases from J, the junction contained 14 bases not matched to a gene. The CDR3 DNA reads TGTGCCAGCAGTCCCCTCACAGGGGGCTCCAATAGGCCCCAGCATTTT. Its translation is CASSPLTGGSNRPQHF.

The chain joins TRBV6-5 to TRBJ2-7; maybe TRBD1 (6 bases). The germline V gene encodes CDR1 MNHEY and CDR2 SVGAGI. With 0 bases removed from V and 8 bases from J, the gap between germline ends came to 14 bases. CDR3 size: 14 residues. In DNA form, the CDR3 reads TGTGCCAGCAGTTACTCCCGTGGGGGCGAGAAGCAGTACTTC. Its protein product is CASSYSRGGEKQYF.

The chain recombines TRBV7-2 with TRBJ2-2; 8 positions match TRBD1. Germline assignment: CDR1 SGHTA and CDR2 FQGNSA. With V trimmed by 5 bases and J by 5 bases, 13 bases remained unmatched. This CDR3 spans 17 amino acids. CDR3 nucleotide sequence: TGTGCCAGCAGCCTGGCGGGCGGACAGGGTGTAACCGGGGAGCTGTTTTTT. Its translation is CASSLAGGQGVTGELFF.

The V call is TRBV7-9, the J call TRBJ2-1; the D gene is possibly TRBD2 (6 bases). Germline assignment: CDR1 SEHNR and CDR2 FQNEAQ (reference sequence). The CDR3 is 14 residues long. V lost 9 bases, J lost 0 bases, and 12 bases lay in between. In nucleotides, the CDR3 is TGTGCCAGTAACCGGGGGAGCTCCTACAATGAGCAGTTCTTC. It encodes CASNRGSSYNEQFF.

The chain combines TRBV19 with TRBJ1-5; the D gene is possibly TRBD1 (6 bases). Germline V gene sequence: CDR1 LNHDA, CDR2 SQIVND (reference sequence). The CDR3 extends over 14 amino acids. The V end lost 5 bases, the J end lost 1 base, and 9 bases lay between the germline ends. In nucleotides, the CDR3 is TGTGCCAGTAGTCCCAGGGGAAGCAATCAGCCCCAGCATTTT. Its translation is CASSPRGSNQPQHF.

The chain links TRBV7-2 to TRBJ1-5; D is possibly TRBD1 (5 bases). Germline-derived CDR1 and CDR2 are SGHTA and FQGNSA. This CDR3 region has 15 residues. Trimming took 1 base from V and 3 from J, leaving 10 bases between them. CDR3 DNA sequence: TGTGCCAGCAGCTTAGTGTCAGGGTTCAATCAGCCCCAGCATTTT. Translated, it gives CASSLVSGFNQPQHF.

Judged by abundance, this clonotype is large. The chain uses TRBV30 and TRBJ1-5; maybe TRBD1 (5 bases). Trimming cost V 1 base and J 7 bases, with 11 bases left between them. The germline gives CDR1 GTSNPN, CDR2 SVGIG (reference sequence). The CDR3 is 13 amino acids. CDR3 DNA: TGTGCCTGGAGTGCCCGATCAGGGCAGCCCCAGCATTTT. Translating it yields CAWSARSGQPQHF.

This chain joins TRBV25-1 and TRBJ1-5, with 7 bases matching TRBD1. The CDR3 extends over 14 amino acids. Trimming cost V 2 bases and J 5 bases; bases outside gene matches: 3. Per germline, CDR1 MGHDK and CDR2 SYGVNS. CDR3: CASSEVGGYQPQHF. In DNA, the CDR3 is TGTGCCAGCAGTGAAGTAGGGGGCTATCAGCCCCAGCATTTT.

CDR3 amino acids: CASSPPGTPGLAGPSSYNEQFF. In nucleotides, the CDR3 is TGTGCCAGCAGTCCCCCCGGGACCCCCGGACTAGCGGGCCCATCTAGTTACAATGAGCAGTTCTTC. This sequence joins TRBV6-2 or TRBV6-3 and TRBJ2-1; 11 bases match TRBD2. The ends lost 5 bases at V and 4 bases at J; junction bases unmatched: 25. Germline CDR1 reads MNHEY; CDR2 reads SVGEGT. The CDR3 extends over 22 amino acids.

This sequence joins TRBV27 and TRBJ1-5, with D maybe TRBD1 (5 bases). In germline, CDR1 is MNHEY, CDR2 SMNVEV (reference sequence). Trimming cost V 2 bases and J 3 bases, with 11 bases left between them. The CDR3 sequence is 15 residues long. This CDR3 is CASSLAGAYNQPQHF. The CDR3 coding sequence is TGTGCCAGCAGTTTAGCCGGGGCGTACAATCAGCCCCAGCATTTT.

This sequence joins TRBV19 and TRBJ1-5, with 8 bases fitting TRBD1. Germline CDR1 LNHDA, CDR2 SQIVND (reference sequence). Trimming cost V 7 bases and J 4 bases; bases outside gene matches: 9. CDR3 length equals 15 residues. The CDR3 sequence: CASTPGRGLNQPQHF. DNA for the CDR3: TGTGCCAGTACCCCGGGCAGGGGGCTTAATCAGCCCCAGCATTTT.

This clonotype is a singleton in its sample. V gene TRBV7-2 combines with J gene TRBJ1-2, with 8 bases that match TRBD1. CDR1 is SGHTA and CDR2 is FQGNSA in the germline V gene. Trimming removed 3 bases from V and 3 bases from J; junction bases left unmatched: 6. The CDR3 runs 15 residues. CDR3 sequence (DNA): TGTGCCAGCAGCTTTCGGCAGGGGGCTCACTATGGCTACACCTTC. It codes for CASSFRQGAHYGYTF. Filled out from reference TRBV7-2 and TRBJ1-2, the complete variable domain reads GAGVSQSPSNKVTEKGKDVELRCDPISGHTALYWYRQSLGQGLEFLIYFQGNSAPDKSGLPSDRFSAERTGGSVSTLTIQRTQQEDSAVYLCASSFRQGAHYGYTFGSGTRLTVV.

The chain employs TRBV21-1 and TRBJ2-7; the D call in the table, TRBD2, was not verified against the DNA. TRBV21-1 is designated a pseudogene. CDR3 length equals 15 residues. The CDR3 is CASSNGLAGSYEQYF. The DNA for the CDR3 is TGTGCCAGCAGCAATGGACTAGCGGGCTCCTACGAGCAGTACTTC.

The sample holds a few counts of this clonotype. The CDR3 DNA is TGTGCCAGCAGCCGTCCGAGTGGGACCTCCTACTATAATTCACCCCTCCACTTT. As protein: CASSRPSGTSYYNSPLHF. The chain carries TRBV6-1 and TRBJ1-6, with D possibly matching TRBD1 (5 bases). CDR1 and CDR2 from the germline V gene are MNHNS and SASEGT. V lost 6 bases to trimming and J lost 3 bases, with 21 bases between them. The length of the CDR3 is 18 residues.

The chain joins TRBV2 to TRBJ1-6; maybe TRBD1 (6 bases). This CDR3 is 15 amino acids long. V was trimmed by 6 bases and J by 6 bases, leaving 15 bases between them. In germline, CDR1 is SNHLY, CDR2 FYNNEI. In DNA form, the CDR3 reads TGTGCCAGCAGCGGGACACAGCAAATTAATTCACCCCTCCACTTT. Translated, it gives CASSGTQQINSPLHF. The variable domain in full, completed from reference TRBV2 and TRBJ1-6, reads EPEVTQTPSHQVTQMGQEVILRCVPISNHLYFYWYRQILGQKVEFLVSFYNNEISEKSEIFDDQFSVERPDGSNFTLKIRSTKLEDSAMYFCASSGTQQINSPLHFGNGTRLTVT.

This clonotype was seen only once. The chain carries TRBV28 and TRBJ1-5, with 8 positions matching TRBD1. The CDR3 has 15 residues. Trimming cost V 6 bases and J 0 bases; bases outside gene matches: 4. The germline gives CDR1 MDHEN, CDR2 SYDVKM. The CDR3 bases are TGTGCCAGCAGAGCAGGGGGCTCTAGCAATCAGCCCCAGCATTTT. This gives the protein CASRAGGSSNQPQHF.

This clonotype was counted only a few times. The chain couples TRBV6-5 to TRBJ1-1; D gene unclear. The length of the CDR3 is 14 residues. The V end lost 2 bases, the J end lost 1 base, and 8 bases lay between the germline ends. Germline loops: CDR1 MNHEY, CDR2 SVGAGI. The DNA for the CDR3 is TGTGCCAGCAGTTACCCGACAAGGAACACTGAAGCTTTCTTT. It is translated as CASSYPTRNTEAFF.

This chain links TRBV19 with TRBJ2-5; 10 bases match TRBD2. CDR3 length: 15 amino acids. The ends lost 6 bases at V and 4 bases at J; junction bases unmatched: 8. Germline V lookup: CDR1 LNHDA, CDR2 SQIVND (reference sequence). CDR3 sequence: CASRTTGTSVETQYF. In DNA form, the CDR3 reads TGTGCCAGTAGGACCACCGGGACTAGCGTAGAGACCCAGTACTTC.

The CDR3 sequence: CASSDSGRTDTQYF. In DNA form, the CDR3 reads TGTGCCAGCAGCGATAGCGGGAGGACAGATACGCAGTATTTT. V and J are TRBV9 and TRBJ2-3, with 10 positions matching TRBD2. The CDR3 totals 14 residues. V was pared by 3 bases and J by 3 bases, with 1 base of the junction left unmatched. From germline, CDR1 is SGDLS and CDR2 YYNGEE.

This chain connects TRBV27 to TRBJ2-3; D is perhaps TRBD2 (5 bases). The CDR3 is 14 amino acids. Trimming shortened V by 5 bases and J by 0 bases, and 9 bases separated the two germline ends. Germline loops: CDR1 MNHEY, CDR2 SMNVEV (reference sequence). CDR3 loop: CASSRPGSTDTQYF. DNA for the CDR3: TGTGCCAGCAGTAGGCCGGGGAGCACAGATACGCAGTATTTT.

This clonotype was seen only a few times. V gene TRBV20-1 combines with J gene TRBJ1-5; TRBD1 is a possible D gene (6 bases). Germline loops: CDR1 DFQATT, CDR2 SNEGSKA (reference sequence). The length of the CDR3 is 16 residues. The V end lost 2 bases, the J end lost 0 bases, and 14 bases lay between the germline ends. The CDR3 DNA is TGCAGTGCTAGAAGGGGGGGGGCTTATAGCAATCAGCCCCAGCATTTT. Translation: CSARRGGAYSNQPQHF.

The chain combines TRBV20-1 with TRBJ1-5; TRBD1 aligns across 7 bases. The trim removed 0 bases at V and 7 bases at J, leaving 12 bases unmatched. The length of the CDR3 is 16 residues. Germline V CDR1 and CDR2: DFQATT, SNEGSKA (reference sequence). This CDR3 reads CSARDRQGVSKQPQHF. CDR3 coding DNA: TGCAGTGCTAGAGATCGTCAGGGGGTGTCGAAACAGCCCCAGCATTTT.

The rearrangement links TRBV15 to TRBJ2-7, with 7 bases that match TRBD2. Germline-derived CDR1 and CDR2 are LNHNV and YYDKDF (reference sequence). Losses at the gene ends were 3 bases for V and 2 bases for J; bases not matched to a gene: 13. This CDR3 region has 17 residues. CDR3 region: CATSRLAGSFAPYEQYF. The CDR3 nucleotides are TGTGCCACCAGCAGGTTAGCGGGCTCCTTCGCCCCCTACGAGCAGTACTTC.

This clonotype was detected a few times. The genes are TRBV19 and TRBJ1-5; D is unclear. V was pared by 6 bases and J by 7 bases, with 10 bases between. Germline V gene lookup returns CDR1 LNHDA and CDR2 SQIVND (reference sequence). This CDR3 has 12 amino acids. The CDR3 region is CASRREDQPQHF. Here the CDR3 DNA reads TGTGCCAGTAGACGGGAAGACCAGCCCCAGCATTTT.